What follows are 12 T cell receptor beta chains derived from one specimen sequenced in a study of blood T cell repertoires in COVID-19. Produced via immunoSEQ multiplex PCR; TCRdb's table is partial and in-frame only. The sample records some 230,000 clones, approximately 83% being singletons. The sequencing input was peripheral blood. The receptor source for this set is a woman aged 55-69 years with acute or convalescent COVID-19.

Only one count was recorded for this clone. This sequence joins TRBV3-1 (or the pseudogene TRBV3-2) and TRBJ2-1; 15 nucleotides agree with TRBD2. In germline, CDR1 is LGHDT, CDR2 YNNKEL (reference sequence). The CDR3 contains 17 residues. The V gene end was trimmed by 3 bases and the J gene end by 4 bases; junction bases not matched to a gene: 4. CDR3 sequence: CASSHYGTSGGYNEQFF. Here the CDR3 DNA reads TGTGCCAGCAGCCACTATGGGACTAGCGGGGGGTACAATGAGCAGTTCTTC.

The chain carries TRBV6-5 and TRBJ1-2; tentative D call: TRBD1 (5 bases). CDR3 length equals 14 residues. CDR1 and CDR2 (germline): MNHEY, SVGAGI. The V end was cut by 0 bases, the J end by 4 bases, with 9 bases between. This CDR3 is CASSYSDRFYGYTF. The CDR3 nucleotides are TGTGCCAGCAGTTACTCTGACAGATTCTATGGCTACACCTTC.

The chain employs TRBV6-5 and TRBJ1-4; weak D call: TRBD1 (5 bases). Germline CDR1 is MNHEY and CDR2 is SVGAGI. V gave up 7 bases and J gave up 8 bases, with 14 bases separating them. The CDR3 contains 13 residues. In DNA form, the CDR3 reads TGTGCCAGCAAAGGGGCCGCGGGGGAAAAACTGTTTTTT. Protein: CASKGAAGEKLFF.

The chain joins TRBV5-1 to TRBJ2-1; TRBD2 might be the D (5 bases). V lost 3 bases, J lost 4 bases, and 14 bases lay in between. This CDR3 is 15 amino acids long. Per the germline V gene, CDR1 is SGHRS and CDR2 is YFSETQ. The CDR3, as DNA: TGCGCCAGCAGCTCCCGGGCAGCGGAGTACAATGAGCAGTTCTTC. It specifies CASSSRAAEYNEQFF.

The chain uses TRBV27 and TRBJ2-5; TRBD2 agrees at 10 bases. The CDR3 has 15 amino acids. V gave up 8 bases and J gave up 4 bases; unmatched junction bases: 10. Germline assignment: CDR1 MNHEY and CDR2 SMNVEV (reference sequence). CDR3 DNA sequence: TGTGCCAGCTCGACTAGCGGGCGAAGCGGAGAGACCCAGTACTTC. Its protein is CASSTSGRSGETQYF.

The gene calls are TRBV6-6 and TRBJ1-1, with 8 bases that match TRBD1. CDR3 length: 15 amino acids. Germline CDR1 is MNHNY and CDR2 is SVGAGI (reference sequence). With 2 bases clipped from V and 3 bases from J, the junction kept 5 bases outside the gene matches. The CDR3 reads CASSYRGQGYTEAFF. In DNA form, the CDR3 reads TGTGCCAGCAGTTACCGCGGACAGGGATACACTGAAGCTTTCTTT.

J is TRBJ2-3 and V is TRBV5-1; the D gene is possibly TRBD1 (6 bases). CDR1 SGHRS and CDR2 YFSETQ come from the germline V gene. Trimming cost V 4 bases and J 2 bases, with 17 bases left between them. The CDR3 is 16 residues long. CDR3 region: CASSPLQAGVTDTQYF. Here the CDR3 DNA reads TGCGCCAGCAGCCCCCTGCAGGCAGGGGTCACAGATACGCAGTATTTT.

This clone has only a few counts. The chain uses TRBV18 and TRBJ1-3; 10 bases map to TRBD1. CDR3 size: 19 residues. V was clipped by 3 bases and J by 0 bases; unmatched bases: 11. Germline V gene data show CDR1 as KGHSH and CDR2 as LQKENI. CDR3 sequence: CASSPYGTGANRSGNTIYF. The CDR3 bases are TGTGCCAGCTCACCGTATGGGACAGGGGCCAACCGCTCTGGAAACACCATATATTTT.

The chain is built from TRBV27 and TRBJ1-1; 9 bases agree with TRBD1. With V trimmed by 9 bases and J by 11 bases, 13 bases remained unmatched. This CDR3 comprises 13 residues. The germline V gene has CDR1 MNHEY and CDR2 SMNVEV (reference sequence). The CDR3 loop is CASWPDRGIRAFF. The CDR3 coding sequence is TGTGCCAGTTGGCCGGACAGGGGCATACGGGCTTTCTTT.

The chain has TRBV29-1 and TRBJ2-1; 10 nucleotides match TRBD2. The junction had 9 bases not matched to a gene; V was cut back by 4 bases and J by 9 bases. The CDR3 consists of 14 residues. Germline CDR1 and CDR2: SQVTM and ANQGSEA. CDR3: CSVAGLAGVGEQFF. CDR3 nucleotides: TGCAGCGTTGCCGGTCTAGCGGGGGTAGGTGAGCAGTTCTTC.

The chain links TRBV2 to TRBJ2-1; 8 positions agree with TRBD2. Looked up from germline, CDR1 is SNHLY and CDR2 is FYNNEI. This CDR3 region has 14 residues. Trimming at V came to 4 bases and at J to 4 bases, leaving 3 bases not matched to a gene. The CDR3 bases are TGTGCCAGCAGTGCGGGGGGGGTGTACAATGAGCAGTTCTTC. Protein product: CASSAGGVYNEQFF.

This clone showed up just once. This rearrangement joins TRBV6-6 to TRBJ2-7; 12 bases map to TRBD1. With 5 bases clipped from V and 4 bases from J, the junction kept 15 bases outside the gene matches. Germline-derived CDR1 and CDR2 are MNHNY and SVGAGI (reference sequence). The CDR3 loop spans 18 amino acids. CDR3 sequence (DNA): TGTGCCAGCAGTCGGGACAGGGGGCGCGTCGTGATTCTTTACGAGCAGTACTTC. It translates to CASSRDRGRVVILYEQYF.